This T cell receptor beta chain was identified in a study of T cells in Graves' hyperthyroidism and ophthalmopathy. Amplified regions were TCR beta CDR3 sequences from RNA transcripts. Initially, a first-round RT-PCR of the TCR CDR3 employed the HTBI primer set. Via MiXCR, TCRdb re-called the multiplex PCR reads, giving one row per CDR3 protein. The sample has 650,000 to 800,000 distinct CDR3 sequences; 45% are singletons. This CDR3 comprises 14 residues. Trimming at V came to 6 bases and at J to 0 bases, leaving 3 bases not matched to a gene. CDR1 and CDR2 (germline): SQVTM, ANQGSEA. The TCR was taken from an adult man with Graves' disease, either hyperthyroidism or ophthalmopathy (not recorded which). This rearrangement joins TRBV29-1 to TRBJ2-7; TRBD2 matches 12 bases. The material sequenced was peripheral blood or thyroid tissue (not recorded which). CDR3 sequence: CSVPTSGSSYEQYF. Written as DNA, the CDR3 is TGCAGCGTGCCGACTAGCGGGAGCTCCTACGAGCAGTACTTC.